What follows are 9 T cell receptor beta chains derived from one specimen sequenced in a study of shared clonotypes between healthy human individuals. Method: immunoSEQ multiplex PCR; TCRdb's copy keeps in-frame clones and lacks some. The data hold about a million clones, with roughly 77% observed a single time. The sample comprised memory CD4+ T cells from PBMCs. Subset defined: CD45RA-negative fraction. These receptors came from a man in his late teens or twenties in good health. Some clones in this sample may be carry-over from other donors' samples.

The V call is TRBV28, the J call TRBJ2-7; the D is unclear. V gave up 3 bases and J gave up 0 bases, with 6 bases separating them. The CDR3 extends over 13 amino acids. In germline, CDR1 is MDHEN, CDR2 SYDVKM. CDR3 sequence: CASSFPLSYEQYF. The CDR3 region has the DNA TGTGCCAGCAGTTTCCCTCTCTCCTACGAGCAGTACTTC. The whole variable domain, filled in from reference TRBV28 and TRBJ2-7, reads DVKVTQSSRYLVKRTGEKVFLECVQDMDHENMFWYRQDPGLGLRLIYFSYDVKMKEKGDIPEGYSVSREKKERFSLILESASTNQTSMYLCASSFPLSYEQYFGPGTRLTVT.

This clone was observed a few times. V and J are TRBV18 and TRBJ1-5; D is undetermined. The CDR3 consists of 14 residues. V lost 4 bases to trimming and J lost 8 bases, with 15 bases between them. Per germline, CDR1 KGHSH and CDR2 LQKENI. DNA of the CDR3: TGTGCCAGCTCACTACGGCCCCCTTCGGAGCCCCAGCATTTT. Its translation: CASSLRPPSEPQHF.

The J gene is TRBJ2-3, the V gene TRBV28; TRBD2 aligns across 11 bases. V shed 5 bases and J 4 bases; nucleotides not matched to a gene: 5. The CDR3 has 15 residues. Per germline, CDR1 MDHEN and CDR2 SYDVKM. The CDR3 DNA reads TGTGCCAGCAGTCCACTAGCGGGAGCCCCAGATACGCAGTATTTT. Translated: CASSPLAGAPDTQYF.

J is TRBJ2-3 and V is TRBV28; 11 bases align to TRBD2. Germline V gene lookup returns CDR1 MDHEN and CDR2 SYDVKM. The CDR3 spans 15 residues. With 6 bases clipped from V and 4 bases from J, the junction kept 6 bases outside the gene matches. The CDR3 is CASSTSGSGADTQYF. DNA for the CDR3: TGTGCCAGCAGCACTAGCGGGAGTGGGGCAGATACGCAGTATTTT.

This clone came up once. The same CDR3 arises from other DNA sequences in this sample as well. The V gene is TRBV6-1, the J gene TRBJ2-5; no clear D. The V gene's germline CDR1 is MNHNS and CDR2 SASEGT. V was pared by 5 bases and J by 0 bases, with 4 bases between. The CDR3 loop spans 12 amino acids. CDR3 loop: CASSPHQETQYF. The DNA of the CDR3 is TGTGCCAGCAGTCCCCACCAAGAGACCCAGTACTTC.

This clone was seen a handful of times. Other nucleotide sequences from this sample produce the same CDR3. The chain links TRBV7-3 to TRBJ2-2; D call uncertain. Germline V lookup: CDR1 SGHTA, CDR2 FQGTGA. V was trimmed by 1 base and J by 6 bases, leaving 3 bases between them. The CDR3 has 12 amino acids. CDR3 coding DNA: TGTGCCAGCAGCTTAAGGTCCGGGGAGCTGTTTTTT. It encodes CASSLRSGELFF.

The rearrangement joins TRBV5-1 to TRBJ1-3; 8 bases match TRBD1. With 2 bases clipped from V and 3 bases from J, the junction kept 13 bases outside the gene matches. Germline-derived CDR1 and CDR2 are SGHRS and YFSETQ. This CDR3 comprises 18 residues. CDR3 sequence (DNA): TGCGCCAGCAGCTTCGGACAGGGAGAGACGGGGGGTGGAAACACCATATATTTT. Protein: CASSFGQGETGGGNTIYF. The variable domain in full, with the rest retrieved from reference TRBV5-1 and TRBJ1-3, is KAGVTQTPRYLIKTRGQQVTLSCSPISGHRSVSWYQQTPGQGLQFLFEYFSETQRNKGNFPGRFSGRQFSNSRSEMNVSTLELGDSALYLCASSFGQGETGGGNTIYFGEGSWLTVV.

The gene calls are TRBV11-2 and TRBJ2-7; D gene uncertain. The CDR3 sequence is 12 residues long. The germline gives CDR1 SGHAT, CDR2 FQNNGV. V lost 5 bases to trimming and J lost 7 bases, with 12 bases between them. The CDR3 DNA reads TGTGCCAGCAGCCCGGTTCGCAGGGAGCAGTACTTC. Translating gives CASSPVRREQYF.

This clone has a single count. The chain uses TRBV7-8 and TRBJ2-5; D is perhaps TRBD1 or TRBD2 (6 bases each). In germline, CDR1 is SGHVS, CDR2 FQNEAQ. Trimming removed 5 bases at V and 2 bases at J, with 12 bases between. There are 14 residues in the CDR3. The CDR3 sequence: CASSREGGQETQYF. The CDR3 region has the DNA TGTGCCAGCAGCCGTGAGGGGGGTCAAGAGACCCAGTACTTC.